This T cell receptor (beta chain) was documented in a study of T cell responses to AZD1222 COVID-19 vaccine (dated by TCRdb to about 2021). In terms of the full investigation: TCR sequencing covered more than 230 trial participants: nearly 210 given two doses of AZD1222 and around 25 given two doses of MenACWY control vaccine. Trial participants were enrolled by age into subgroups of 18-55, 56-69 and 70-plus years, and around 150, 28 and 57 TCR-sequenced participants, respectively, were included in these subgroups. General study outcomes and caveats: Most participants were white British and females outnumbered males, and the authors suggested that clonal diversity may have been underestimated. Reportedly, close to half of the unique spike-specific TCRs recognized epitopes lying outside the regions that are mutated in the B.1.351 and B.1.1.7 variants. Spike-specific TCR breadth and depth rose significantly after two AZD1222 doses compared with day 0 and with MenACWY recipients. Because no samples from the day 14 peak response were available, repertoires could be characterized only after the peak T cell response. The vaccine-associated CD4 TCRs covered the entire spike protein, and the dominant responses fell in regions 160-218 and 743-854. The 56-69-year group was small, and its depth increase did not reach significance, likely because of low power. Only six or seven AZD1222 recipients were SARS-CoV-2 seropositive at baseline, limiting conclusions about previously exposed vaccinees.

About this clone itself: Which antigen it targets is not known. Nothing much larger sits one base from this clone, and base qualities are not available.

The germline V gene (reference sequence) provides CDR1 MNHEY and CDR2 SMNVEV. There are 15 amino acids in the CDR3, from cysteine to phenylalanine inclusive. Only the CDR3 DNA stays, 45 bases, in frame from base 1. Cut back by 5 bases and 4 bases, the V and J ends lie 14 bases apart. The CDR3 regions of human TCRbeta chains were analyzed by immunosequencing. In the paper's pipeline: Repertoire TCRs were matched against a reference library of SARS-CoV-2-specific TCRs generated with the MIRA antigen-specificity platform. Breadth was defined as the fraction of unique TCRs that were SARS-CoV-2-associated. Depth was defined as the fraction of total T cells that were SARS-CoV-2-associated. Each spike-specific TCR was assigned to its reactive spike region and to a CD4 or CD8 class using the MIRA data. Log10-transformed breadth and depth values were compared by one-way ANOVA with Sidak's multiple comparisons tests. Not all clones reach the TCRdb copy of this immuneACCESS table, which keeps in-frame sequences only. Checked studies attribute under half of the gap to unresolved V genes and leave the rest unexplained. Clone size and the V and J calls come from that table; the DNA yielded D and trimming. This sample comprises tens of thousands of clones, 88% of them detected only once. Of the sample, over 8% falls within the top ten clones.

The time point label here, explained by the study, means: about 28 days (+/-7) after the second vaccine dose. Per the publication, the treatment or condition label means: meningococcal conjugate vaccine given as trial control. Vaccinee samples were obtained from the UK trials COV001 and COV002, which included a single-blind randomized controlled phase 2/3 trial of AZD1222 (ChAdOx1 nCoV-19) in healthy adults. For TCRbeta chain sequencing, PBMC samples were collected from trial participants at day 0 and at day 28 after the second dose. Here the sequenced sample was peripheral blood, taken 28 days after the second dose of the MenACWY control vaccine. Here the chain combines TRBV27 and TRBJ1-4, with a weak D call of TRBD1 (6 bases match). This TCR was recovered from an adult who received the MenACWY meningococcal vaccine as a control. CDR3 sequence: CASSPRGHSNEKLFF. In nucleotide form, the sequence is TGTGCCAGCAGTCCCAGGGGACACAGTAATGAAAAACTGTTTTTT. Supplemented by the reference TRBV27 and TRBJ1-4 proteins around the CDR3, the complete variable domain is EAQVTQNPRYLITVTGKKLTVTCSQNMNHEYMSWYRQDPGLGLRQIYYSMNVEVTDKGDVPEGYKVSRKEKRNFPLILESPSPNQTSLYFCASSPRGHSNEKLFFGSGTQLSVL.